This T cell receptor (beta chain) was captured by sequencing in a study of graft-versus-host responses after intestinal transplantation. Study in general: Every transplant recipient was induced with anti-thymocyte globulin, then maintained on tacrolimus and steroids for roughly 3 years. Study conclusions and caveats: Declines in HvG clones occurring early post-transplant were associated with peak circulating GvH clone levels. Present in recipient marrow, GvH clones included some that appeared first in ileum or blood.

About this clone itself: Its specificity is unknown.

Produced via immunoSEQ multiplex PCR; TCRdb's table is partial and in-frame only. The sample shows about 64,000 clones, roughly 92% of them seen only once. This CDR3 has 16 residues. Germline CDR1 and CDR2: LNHDA and SQIVND (reference sequence). The V gene lost 5 bases and the J gene lost 2 bases, with 19 bases spanning the gap. Each post-transplant marrow sample came from the posterior iliac crest or another site. This clonotype was sampled from a human patient who received an intestinal transplant, so some T cells may come from the graft donor. The material was bone marrow, obtained around 730 days after intestinal transplantation. The chain carries TRBV19 and TRBJ2-7; maybe TRBD1 (5 bases). The DNA for the CDR3 is TGTGCCAGTAGTCCGTCCGGACACTGGGTTCCCTACGAGCAGTACTTC. Translated, it gives CASSPSGHWVPYEQYF.